The rows below give T cell receptor beta chains drawn from one sample of a study of blood T cell repertoires in COVID-19. TCRdb's table, derived via immunoSEQ multiplex PCR, lists solely in-frame clones and lacks some. The sample lists around 110,000 clones, approximately 80% occurring once. Sequencing was performed on peripheral blood. Receptor source: a woman aged 60-70 years with acute or convalescent COVID-19. CDR3s include the opening cysteine and the closing phenylalanine or tryptophan. The D gene is left open where the match is weak. Rows give clone size only sometimes, using once, few, many, or a class for an expanded clone.

V,J,D,size,CDR3,DNA
TRBV6-5,TRBJ2-5,TRBD2,-,CAISGGGQMETQYF,TGTGCCATCTCGGGGGGGGGTCAGATGGAGACCCAGTACTTC
TRBV2,TRBJ1-2,TRBD1,-,CASSGQASALNGYTF,TGTGCCAGCAGCGGACAGGCCTCGGCCTTGAATGGCTACACCTTC
TRBV5-4,TRBJ1-3,TRBD1,-,CASSTSFTGTGLRGNTIYF,TGTGCCAGCAGCACATCATTTACCGGGACAGGGCTGAGAGGAAACACCATATATTTT
TRBV4-1,TRBJ2-3,TRBD1,medium-sized,CASSLGIGGPLF,TGCGCCAGCAGCCTAGGGATAGGGGGCCCACTCTTT
TRBV7-2,TRBJ1-1,-,-,CASSLDRVNTEAFF,TGTGCCAGCAGCTTAGACAGGGTGAACACTGAAGCTTTCTTT
TRBV5-5,TRBJ1-1,TRBD1,-,CASSLRDRNTEAFF,TGTGCCAGCAGCTTAAGGGACAGGAACACTGAAGCTTTCTTT
TRBV18,TRBJ1-1,-,-,CASSPPHGGTEAFF,TGTGCCAGCTCACCACCTCACGGGGGCACTGAAGCTTTCTTT
TRBV9,TRBJ1-3,TRBD1,-,CASSQDRPSGNTIYF,TGTGCCAGCAGCCAGGACAGGCCCTCTGGAAACACCATATATTTT
TRBV9,TRBJ2-1,-,few,CASSARLVGNEQFF,TGTGCCAGCAGCGCCCGACTAGTCGGCAATGAGCAGTTCTTC
TRBV5-3,TRBJ2-7,-,-,CARSRPGRGPFGEQYF,TGTGCCAGAAGCCGACCCGGGCGGGGCCCTTTCGGTGAGCAGTACTTC
TRBV7-8,TRBJ2-7,TRBD1,once,CASSRTGTGGNEQYF,TGTGCCAGCAGCCGCACCGGGACAGGGGGCAACGAGCAGTACTTC
TRBV25-1,TRBJ1-4,-,-,CASSVNEKLFF,TGTGCCAGCAGTGTAAATGAAAAACTGTTTTTT
TRBV28,TRBJ1-5,TRBD1,-,CASLGQGAWQPQHF,TGTGCCAGCCTGGGACAGGGGGCATGGCAGCCCCAGCATTTT
TRBV5-1,TRBJ2-7,TRBD2,once,CASTWGASGRYEQYF,TGCGCCAGCACCTGGGGGGCTAGCGGGAGATACGAGCAGTACTTC
TRBV6-5,TRBJ1-2,-,-,CASVQVEEYYGYTF,TGTGCCAGCGTTCAGGTGGAGGAATACTATGGCTACACCTTC
TRBV7-2,TRBJ2-7,-,-,CASSSLSYEQYF,TGTGCCAGCAGCTCCCTCTCCTACGAGCAGTACTTC
TRBV19,TRBJ2-1,TRBD1,-,CASRPAGGSYNEQFF,TGTGCCAGTAGGCCGGCAGGGGGCTCTTACAATGAGCAGTTCTTC
TRBV5-1,TRBJ1-2,TRBD1,-,CASSSSGGGYGYTF,TGCGCCAGCAGCTCCTCAGGGGGCGGCTATGGCTACACCTTC
TRBV12-5,TRBJ2-5,-,once,CASGSYREGETQYF,TGTGCTAGTGGTTCCTACAGGGAAGGAGAGACCCAGTACTTC
TRBV5-1,TRBJ1-6,-,-,CASSLREGPRGDSPLHF,TGCGCCAGCAGCCTTCGGGAGGGGCCGAGAGGCGATTCACCCCTCCACTTT
TRBV6-4,TRBJ2-4,-,few,CASTQDSLALLWNIQYF,TGTGCCAGTACTCAAGACTCACTAGCCCTCCTGTGGAACATTCAGTACTTC
TRBV6-5,TRBJ2-5,-,-,CASSPLQVQQETQYF,TGTGCCAGCAGCCCCCTACAGGTACAACAAGAGACCCAGTACTTC
TRBV4-2,TRBJ2-5,TRBD2,-,CASSLQTSGDQETQYF,TGTGCCAGCAGCTTGCAGACTAGCGGTGATCAAGAGACCCAGTACTTC
TRBV3-1/TRBV3-2,TRBJ2-7,-,-,CASSPRLEPYEQYF,TGTGCCAGCAGCCCCCGACTTGAACCCTACGAGCAGTACTTC
TRBV7-8,TRBJ2-1,TRBD1,-,CASSLGGGTGTPEQFF,TGTGCCAGCAGCTTAGGGGGGGGGACAGGGACTCCTGAGCAGTTCTTC
TRBV5-1,TRBJ2-1,-,-,CASSFSAGPNEQFF,TGCGCCAGCAGCTTCTCGGCGGGACCCAATGAGCAGTTCTTC
TRBV5-4,TRBJ2-1,-,-,CASRQGGEPGNEQFF,TGTGCCAGCAGACAAGGGGGGGAGCCGGGGAATGAGCAGTTCTTC
TRBV5-1,TRBJ2-7,TRBD1,-,CASSKTGPTYEQYF,TGCGCCAGCAGCAAGACAGGGCCAACCTACGAGCAGTACTTC
TRBV7-8,TRBJ1-2,TRBD1,-,CASSLEGQGVGGYTF,TGTGCCAGCAGCTTAGAGGGACAGGGAGTAGGTGGCTACACCTTC
TRBV29-1,TRBJ1-1,-,-,CSVGGRANTEAFF,TGCAGCGTTGGCGGCAGGGCCAACACTGAAGCTTTCTTT
TRBV7-9,TRBJ2-7,TRBD1,-,CASSSRTGGSYEQYF,TGTGCCAGCAGCTCGAGGACAGGGGGTTCCTACGAGCAGTACTTC
TRBV3-1/TRBV3-2,TRBJ1-1,TRBD1,-,CASSPLTGEAFF,TGTGCCAGCAGCCCTCTGACAGGGGAAGCTTTCTTT
TRBV5-4,TRBJ2-1,TRBD2,-,CASSLDSGRDEQFF,TGTGCCAGCAGCTTGGATAGCGGGAGGGATGAGCAGTTCTTC
TRBV19,TRBJ1-6,-,once,CASRGAANSPLHF,TGTGCCAGTAGGGGGGCGGCGAATTCACCCCTCCACTTT
TRBV5-1,TRBJ2-2,TRBD1,-,CASSTNIDRANTGELFF,TGCGCCAGCAGCACTAATATAGACAGGGCGAACACCGGGGAGCTGTTTTTT
TRBV3-1/TRBV3-2,TRBJ2-5,-,-,CASSQTSQETQYF,TGTGCCAGCAGCCAAACTAGCCAAGAGACCCAGTACTTC
TRBV5-6,TRBJ2-3,TRBD2,-,CASSWTSGATDTQYF,TGTGCCAGCAGCTGGACTAGCGGGGCTACAGATACGCAGTATTTT
TRBV3-1/TRBV3-2,TRBJ1-6,-,-,CASSQVSGNSPLHF,TGTGCCAGCAGCCAAGTTTCAGGAAATTCACCCCTCCACTTT
TRBV4-1,TRBJ2-1,-,few,CASSQARRLSSSYNEQFF,TGCGCCAGCAGCCAAGCCAGGAGGCTCTCGAGCTCCTACAATGAGCAGTTCTTC
TRBV11-1,TRBJ1-5,-,-,CASSLNSYSNQPQHF,TGTGCCAGCAGCTTAAACAGTTATAGCAATCAGCCCCAGCATTTT
TRBV5-1,TRBJ1-2,-,-,CASSSTTGPGGHGYTF,TGCGCCAGCAGTTCAACGACGGGACCAGGAGGGCATGGCTACACCTTC
TRBV5-6,TRBJ2-5,TRBD2,-,CASNRLAGDPPETQYF,TGTGCCAGCAACCGGCTAGCGGGGGACCCACCGGAGACCCAGTACTTC
TRBV27,TRBJ2-7,-,few,CASRAGTHSYEQYF,TGTGCCAGCAGAGCCGGGACACACTCCTACGAGCAGTACTTC
TRBV28,TRBJ1-5,-,-,CALQEGPRFRWDYSNQPQHF,TGTGCCCTCCAGGAGGGGCCACGATTCAGATGGGATTATAGCAATCAGCCCCAGCATTTT
TRBV19,TRBJ1-5,TRBD1,-,CASRTTGQLYSNQPQHF,TGTGCCAGTAGGACTACGGGACAGCTTTATAGCAATCAGCCCCAGCATTTT
TRBV30,TRBJ1-1,TRBD1,-,CAWSDEGAGTEAFF,TGTGCCTGGAGTGACGAGGGGGCTGGGACCGAAGCTTTCTTT
TRBV6-5,TRBJ2-7,TRBD2,-,CASSYSERGFDEQYF,TGTGCCAGCAGTTACTCGGAGCGGGGGTTCGACGAGCAGTACTTC
TRBV3-1/TRBV3-2,TRBJ2-3,TRBD1,-,CASSDRGGWADTQYF,TGTGCCAGCAGCGACAGGGGGGGATGGGCAGATACGCAGTATTTT
TRBV23-1,TRBJ2-2,TRBD2,-,CASSQSGPSGGDQNTGELFF,TGCGCCAGCAGTCAATCGGGTCCTAGCGGGGGAGATCAAAACACCGGGGAGCTGTTTTTT
TRBV28,TRBJ1-5,TRBD1,-,CASSLRTGPGQPQHF,TGTGCCAGCAGTTTAAGGACAGGGCCTGGTCAGCCCCAGCATTTT
TRBV5-1,TRBJ2-4,-,-,CASSLSRGTKNIQYF,TGCGCCAGCAGCTTGAGTAGGGGCACTAAAAACATTCAGTACTTC
TRBV6-2/TRBV6-3,TRBJ1-5,-,-,CASSYSQGVQPQHF,TGTGCCAGCAGTTACTCACAGGGCGTTCAGCCCCAGCATTTT
TRBV2,TRBJ1-6,-,-,CASKGGQGMIGSPLHF,TGTGCCAGCAAAGGTGGTCAGGGGATGATTGGATCACCCCTCCACTTT
TRBV7-9,TRBJ2-1,TRBD2,-,CASSQLAGGYNEQFF,TGTGCCAGCAGCCAACTAGCGGGGGGCTACAATGAGCAGTTCTTC